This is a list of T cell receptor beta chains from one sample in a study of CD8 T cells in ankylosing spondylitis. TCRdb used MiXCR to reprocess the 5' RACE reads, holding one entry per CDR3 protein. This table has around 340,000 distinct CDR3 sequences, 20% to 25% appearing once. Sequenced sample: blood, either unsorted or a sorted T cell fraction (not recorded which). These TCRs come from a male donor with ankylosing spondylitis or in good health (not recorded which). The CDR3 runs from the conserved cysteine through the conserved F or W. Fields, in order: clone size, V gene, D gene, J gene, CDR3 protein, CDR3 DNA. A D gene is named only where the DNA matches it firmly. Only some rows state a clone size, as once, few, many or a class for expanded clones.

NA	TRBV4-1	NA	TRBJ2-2	CASSQDRGADTGELFF	TGCGCCAGCAGCCAAGATCGCGGGGCGGACACCGGGGAGCTGTTTTTT
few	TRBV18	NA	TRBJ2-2	CASSPPGGENTGELFF	TGTGCCAGCTCACCACCGGGGGGCGAAAACACCGGGGAGCTGTTTTTT
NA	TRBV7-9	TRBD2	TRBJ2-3	CASSSRLAVSTDTQYF	TGTGCCAGCAGCTCCAGACTAGCGGTTAGCACAGATACGCAGTATTTT
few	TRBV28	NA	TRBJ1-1	CASTPPSTLNTEAFF	TGTGCCAGCACACCCCCCAGTACGCTGAACACTGAAGCTTTCTTT
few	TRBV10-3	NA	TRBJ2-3	CASTRDKYTDTQYF	TGTGCCAGTACCCGGGACAAATACACAGATACGCAGTATTTT
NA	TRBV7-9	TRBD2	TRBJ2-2	CASSSSRLAGRTGELFF	TGTGCCAGCAGCTCCTCAAGACTAGCGGGGCGAACCGGGGAGCTGTTTTTT
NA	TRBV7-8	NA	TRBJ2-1	CASSLVEGHEQFF	TGTGCCAGCAGCTTAGTAGAGGGCCATGAGCAGTTCTTC
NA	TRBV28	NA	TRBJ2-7	CASRTVGAYEQYF	TGTGCCAGCAGGACGGTGGGGGCCTACGAGCAGTACTTC
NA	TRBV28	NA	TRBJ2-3	CASSPQGYTDTQYF	TGTGCCAGCAGTCCCCAGGGGTACACAGATACGCAGTATTTT
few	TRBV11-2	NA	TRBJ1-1	CASSSTVGPEAFF	TGTGCCAGCAGCTCTACAGTGGGTCCTGAAGCTTTCTTT